This TCR beta chain was sequenced during a study of blood T cell repertoires in COVID-19. About the study: There were acute and convalescent COVID-19 samples, and they came from the United States, Italy and Spain. PBMCs, B-cell-depleted T cells, or T cells provided the cDNA or gDNA that made up the material.

As originally analysed: Amplifying reference gene primers gave estimates of nucleated cell counts. Sequencing was performed with immunoSEQ multiplex PCR; in TCRdb, only in-frame clones are kept and a portion is missing. V, J and clone size were drawn from that table, and D and trimming were deduced from the DNA. Of about 77,000 clones in the sample, about 80% are singletons; the top ten hold under 5%. Germline loops: CDR1 SGHDN, CDR2 FVKESK. This CDR3 comprises 16 residues. Between the trimmed V and J ends, which lost 3 bases and 3 bases, there was a span of 14 bases. This clonotype was sampled from a woman in her seventies with acute or convalescent COVID-19. Sequences were obtained from peripheral blood. The chain links TRBV14 to TRBJ2-2, with D perhaps matching TRBD2 (7 bases). CDR3 sequence reads: CASSQEQGGYTGELFF. The DNA of the CDR3 is TGTGCCAGCAGCCAGGAACAGGGAGGGTACACCGGGGAGCTGTTTTTT.